The rows below give T cell receptor beta chains drawn from one sample of a study of blood T cell repertoires in COVID-19. Here immunoSEQ multiplex PCR was the method, and the copy in TCRdb shows in-frame clones only, minus some. The sample lists around 230,000 clones, 85% to 90% occurring once. What was sequenced was peripheral blood. Receptor source: a man between 50 and 59 years old with COVID-19, enrolled during active disease. The CDR3 runs from the conserved cysteine through the conserved F or W. Fields, in order: clone size, J gene, V gene, D gene, CDR3 length, CDR3 protein, CDR3 DNA. D genes are given only for firm matches. The size field is filled for only some rows; it gives once, few, many or a size class.

clone_size: NA
j_call: TRBJ2-5
v_call: TRBV7-9
d_call: NA
cdr3_length: 14
cdr3_aa: CASSLVATQETQYF
cdr3_nt: TGTGCCAGCAGCTTAGTGGCCACCCAAGAGACCCAGTACTTC

clone_size: NA
j_call: TRBJ1-5
v_call: TRBV3-1/TRBV3-2
d_call: NA
cdr3_length: 15
cdr3_aa: CASSQDSSNNQPQHF
cdr3_nt: TGTGCCAGCAGCCAAGATAGCAGTAACAATCAGCCCCAGCATTTT

clone_size: NA
j_call: TRBJ2-3
v_call: TRBV19
d_call: TRBD2
cdr3_length: 16
cdr3_aa: CASRTHLLAGTDTQYF
cdr3_nt: TGTGCCAGTAGGACCCACCTCCTAGCGGGCACAGATACGCAGTATTTT

clone_size: NA
j_call: TRBJ2-2
v_call: TRBV3-1/TRBV3-2
d_call: TRBD2
cdr3_length: 14
cdr3_aa: CASSQSGGGGELFF
cdr3_nt: TGTGCCAGCAGCCAGAGCGGGGGAGGCGGGGAGCTGTTTTTT

clone_size: NA
j_call: TRBJ2-3
v_call: TRBV9
d_call: TRBD1
cdr3_length: 15
cdr3_aa: CASSLRDRGTDTQYF
cdr3_nt: TGTGCCAGCAGCCTCAGGGACAGGGGCACAGATACGCAGTATTTT

clone_size: NA
j_call: TRBJ1-2
v_call: TRBV10-3
d_call: TRBD1
cdr3_length: 16
cdr3_aa: CAISELTGPSNYGYTF
cdr3_nt: TGTGCCATCAGTGAGTTGACAGGGCCTAGTAACTATGGCTACACCTTC

clone_size: once
j_call: TRBJ1-5
v_call: TRBV19
d_call: NA
cdr3_length: 15
cdr3_aa: CASTDGGREDQPQHF
cdr3_nt: TGTGCCAGCACGGACGGGGGGCGCGAGGATCAGCCCCAGCATTTT

clone_size: NA
j_call: TRBJ2-7
v_call: TRBV11-3
d_call: NA
cdr3_length: 14
cdr3_aa: CASSPGGQSYEQYF
cdr3_nt: TGTGCCAGCAGCCCGGGGGGACAATCCTACGAGCAGTACTTC

clone_size: NA
j_call: TRBJ2-7
v_call: TRBV6-2/TRBV6-3
d_call: TRBD2
cdr3_length: 18
cdr3_aa: CASSYIGGRAQSAYEQYF
cdr3_nt: TGTGCCAGCAGTTACATAGGCGGGAGGGCCCAGAGCGCCTACGAGCAGTACTTC

clone_size: NA
j_call: TRBJ2-3
v_call: TRBV19
d_call: NA
cdr3_length: 16
cdr3_aa: CASSMIAAVATDTQYF
cdr3_nt: TGTGCCAGTAGTATGATCGCAGCGGTAGCCACAGATACGCAGTATTTT

clone_size: NA
j_call: TRBJ2-2
v_call: TRBV30
d_call: NA
cdr3_length: 14
cdr3_aa: CAWSAFLGTGELFF
cdr3_nt: TGTGCCTGGAGCGCATTTCTAGGCACCGGGGAGCTGTTTTTT

clone_size: NA
j_call: TRBJ2-5
v_call: TRBV30
d_call: NA
cdr3_length: 15
cdr3_aa: CAWSVAGGAQETQYF
cdr3_nt: TGTGCCTGGAGTGTAGCCGGGGGAGCCCAAGAGACCCAGTACTTC

clone_size: NA
j_call: TRBJ1-2
v_call: TRBV28
d_call: TRBD1
cdr3_length: 15
cdr3_aa: CAGSFPKTGGYGYTF
cdr3_nt: TGTGCCGGCAGTTTCCCTAAGACAGGGGGATATGGCTACACCTTC

clone_size: NA
j_call: TRBJ2-3
v_call: TRBV30
d_call: NA
cdr3_length: 12
cdr3_aa: CAWNRGTDTQYF
cdr3_nt: TGTGCCTGGAACCGAGGGACAGATACGCAGTATTTT

clone_size: NA
j_call: TRBJ2-7
v_call: TRBV19
d_call: TRBD2
cdr3_length: 15
cdr3_aa: CASSIGTSGSYEQYF
cdr3_nt: TGTGCCAGTAGTATCGGGACTAGCGGGAGTTACGAGCAGTACTTC

clone_size: once
j_call: TRBJ2-7
v_call: TRBV4-1
d_call: TRBD2
cdr3_length: 16
cdr3_aa: CASSQASSGSSYEQYF
cdr3_nt: TGCGCCAGCAGCCAAGCCTCTAGCGGGAGCTCCTACGAGCAGTACTTC

clone_size: NA
j_call: TRBJ1-6
v_call: TRBV6-5
d_call: NA
cdr3_length: 14
cdr3_aa: CASSHLTPDTRLHF
cdr3_nt: TGTGCCAGCAGTCATCTAACCCCAGACACCCGGCTCCACTTT

clone_size: NA
j_call: TRBJ1-1
v_call: TRBV10-3
d_call: NA
cdr3_length: 14
cdr3_aa: CATSEVQKNTEAFF
cdr3_nt: TGTGCCACCAGTGAGGTACAAAAAAACACTGAAGCTTTCTTT

clone_size: NA
j_call: TRBJ2-4
v_call: TRBV7-6
d_call: TRBD1
cdr3_length: 17
cdr3_aa: CASSLGGTGPVGNIQYF
cdr3_nt: TGTGCCAGCAGCTTAGGGGGGACAGGGCCAGTGGGAAACATTCAGTACTTC